This TCR beta chain was sequenced for a study of OX40 agonist ivuxolimab in advanced cancers. The repertoire was sequenced with immunoSEQ multiplex PCR; TCRdb's copy has only in-frame clones and lacks some. The repertoire consists of about 31,000 clones, with around 90% occurring once and the leading ten covering 45% to 65%. Study-wide results and limits: On average, CD8+ T cells had more expanded clones than CD4+.

With 2 bases removed from V and 1 base from J, the gap between germline ends came to 8 bases. CDR3 length: 14 residues. Germline V gene lookup returns CDR1 SGHVS and CDR2 FNYEAQ. A remark on this clone: Its antigen is not known.

The source was CD4+ or CD8+ T cells sorted from blood, collected in a trial of the OX40 agonist ivuxolimab. The source is an adult with an advanced solid tumor such as melanoma, head and neck, liver or kidney cancer. The chain has TRBV7-6 and TRBJ2-5; the D is unclear. The CDR3 region is CASSLNPSQETQYF. The CDR3 DNA reads as TGTGCCAGCAGCTTAAACCCCAGCCAAGAGACCCAGTACTTC.